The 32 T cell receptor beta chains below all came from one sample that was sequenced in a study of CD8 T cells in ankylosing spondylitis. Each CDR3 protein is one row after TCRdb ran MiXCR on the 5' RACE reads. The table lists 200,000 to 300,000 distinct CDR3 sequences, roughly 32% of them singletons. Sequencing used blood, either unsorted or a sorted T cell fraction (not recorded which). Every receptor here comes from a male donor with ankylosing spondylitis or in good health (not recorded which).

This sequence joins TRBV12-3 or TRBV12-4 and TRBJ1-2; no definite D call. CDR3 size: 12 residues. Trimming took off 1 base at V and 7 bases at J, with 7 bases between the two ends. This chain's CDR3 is CASSLVGLGYTF. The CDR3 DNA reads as TGTGCCAGCAGTTTAGTAGGGCTTGGCTACACCTTC.

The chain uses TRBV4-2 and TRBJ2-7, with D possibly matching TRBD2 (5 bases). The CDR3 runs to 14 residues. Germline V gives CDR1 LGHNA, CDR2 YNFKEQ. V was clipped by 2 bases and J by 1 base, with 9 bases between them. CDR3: CASSQKRDSYEQYF. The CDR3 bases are TGTGCCAGCAGCCAAAAGAGGGATTCCTACGAGCAGTACTTC.

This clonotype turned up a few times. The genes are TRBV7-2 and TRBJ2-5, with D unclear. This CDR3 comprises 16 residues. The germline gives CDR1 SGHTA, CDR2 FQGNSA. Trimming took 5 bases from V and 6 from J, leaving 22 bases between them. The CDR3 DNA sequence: TGTGCCAGCAGCCCCCCGGTTAAGGCCTTGTTGAAGACCCAGTACTTC. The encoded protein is CASSPPVKALLKTQYF.

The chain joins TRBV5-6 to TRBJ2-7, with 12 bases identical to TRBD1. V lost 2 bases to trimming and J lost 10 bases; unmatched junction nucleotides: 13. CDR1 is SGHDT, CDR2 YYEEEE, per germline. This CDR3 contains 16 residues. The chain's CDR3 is CASSFGTGGADSDQYF. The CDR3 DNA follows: TGTGCCAGCAGCTTTGGGACAGGGGGCGCAGATAGCGACCAGTACTTC. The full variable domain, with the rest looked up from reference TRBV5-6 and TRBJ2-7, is DAGVTQSPTHLIKTRGQQVTLRCSPKSGHDTVSWYQQALGQGPQFIFQYYEEEERQRGNFPDRFSGHQFPNYSSELNVNALLLGDSALYLCASSFGTGGADSDQYFGPGTRLTVT.

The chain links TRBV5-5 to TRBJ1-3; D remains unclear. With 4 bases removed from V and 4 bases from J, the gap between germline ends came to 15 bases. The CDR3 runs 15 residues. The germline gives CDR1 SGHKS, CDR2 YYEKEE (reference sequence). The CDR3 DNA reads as TGTGCCAGCAGCGCGGATTGGAGTCCCGGAAACACCATATATTTT. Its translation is CASSADWSPGNTIYF. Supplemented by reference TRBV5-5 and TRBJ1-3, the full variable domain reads DAGVTQSPTHLIKTRGQQVTLRCSPISGHKSVSWYQQVLGQGPQFIFQYYEKEERGRGNFPDRFSARQFPNYSSELNVNALLLGDSALYLCASSADWSPGNTIYFGEGSWLTVV.

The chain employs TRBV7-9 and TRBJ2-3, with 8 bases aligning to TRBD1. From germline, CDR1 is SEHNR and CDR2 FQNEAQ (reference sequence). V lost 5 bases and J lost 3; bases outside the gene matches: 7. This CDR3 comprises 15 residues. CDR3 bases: TGTGCCAGCAGCCCTACCCGGACAGGGACAGATACGCAGTATTTT. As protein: CASSPTRTGTDTQYF.

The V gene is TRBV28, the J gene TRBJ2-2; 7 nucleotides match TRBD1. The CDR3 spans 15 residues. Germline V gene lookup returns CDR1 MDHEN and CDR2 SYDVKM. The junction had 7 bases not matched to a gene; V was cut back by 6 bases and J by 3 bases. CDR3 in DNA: TGTGCCAGCAGGCAGGGACAGTATGACACCGGGGAGCTGTTTTTT. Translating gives CASRQGQYDTGELFF.

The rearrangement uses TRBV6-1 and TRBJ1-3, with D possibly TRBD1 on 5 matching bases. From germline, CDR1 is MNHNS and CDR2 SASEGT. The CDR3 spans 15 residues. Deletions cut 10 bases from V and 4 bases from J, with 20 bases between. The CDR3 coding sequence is TGTGCCACCAAGCAATTGGGGGTCCCGGGAAACACCATATATTTT. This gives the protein CATKQLGVPGNTIYF.

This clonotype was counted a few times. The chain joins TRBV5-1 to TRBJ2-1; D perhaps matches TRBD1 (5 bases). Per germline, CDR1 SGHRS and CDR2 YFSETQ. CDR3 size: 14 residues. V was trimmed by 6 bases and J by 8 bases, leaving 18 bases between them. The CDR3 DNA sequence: TGCGCCAGCACCAACAACAGGCTTCGCGATGAGCAGTTCTTC. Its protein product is CASTNNRLRDEQFF. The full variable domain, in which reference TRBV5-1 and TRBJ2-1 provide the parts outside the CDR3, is KAGVTQTPRYLIKTRGQQVTLSCSPISGHRSVSWYQQTPGQGLQFLFEYFSETQRNKGNFPGRFSGRQFSNSRSEMNVSTLELGDSALYLCASTNNRLRDEQFFGPGTRLTVL.

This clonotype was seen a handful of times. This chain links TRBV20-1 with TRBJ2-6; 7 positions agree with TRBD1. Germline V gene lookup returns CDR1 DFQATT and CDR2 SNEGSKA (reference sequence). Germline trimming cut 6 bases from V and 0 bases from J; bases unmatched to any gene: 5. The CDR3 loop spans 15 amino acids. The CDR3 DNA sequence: TGCAGTGCGAGGGACAGACCCTCTGGGGCCAACGTCCTGACTTTC. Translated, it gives CSARDRPSGANVLTF.

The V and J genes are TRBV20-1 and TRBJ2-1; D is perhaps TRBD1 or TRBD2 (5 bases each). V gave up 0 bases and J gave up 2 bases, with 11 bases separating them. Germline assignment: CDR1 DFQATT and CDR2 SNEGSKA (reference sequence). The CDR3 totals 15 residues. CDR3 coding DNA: TGCAGTGCTAGAGATCTGGGGGTCGCCTACAATGAGCAGTTCTTC. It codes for CSARDLGVAYNEQFF.

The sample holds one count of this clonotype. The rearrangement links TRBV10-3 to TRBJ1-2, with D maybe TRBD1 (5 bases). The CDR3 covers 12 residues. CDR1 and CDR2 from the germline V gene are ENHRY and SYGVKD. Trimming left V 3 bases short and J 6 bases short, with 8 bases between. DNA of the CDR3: TGTGCCATCAGTGATTTGGGGGATGGCTACACCTTC. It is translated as CAISDLGDGYTF.

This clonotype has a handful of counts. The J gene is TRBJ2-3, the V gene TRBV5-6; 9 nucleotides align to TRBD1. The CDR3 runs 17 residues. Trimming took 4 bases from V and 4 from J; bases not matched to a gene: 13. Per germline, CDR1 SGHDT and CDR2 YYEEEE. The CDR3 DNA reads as TGTGCCAGCAGCACAACGGGACAGGGTGTAGTTGCAGATACGCAGTATTTT. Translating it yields CASSTTGQGVVADTQYF.

This chain's CDR3 is CASSPGLASWGLETQYF. Written as DNA, the CDR3 is TGTGCCAGCAGTCCGGGACTAGCATCCTGGGGCTTGGAGACCCAGTACTTC. V and J are TRBV6-1 and TRBJ2-5; 9 nucleotides align to TRBD2. Germline CDR1 reads MNHNS; CDR2 reads SASEGT. This CDR3 contains 17 residues. V gave up 5 bases and J gave up 5 bases; unmatched junction bases: 15.

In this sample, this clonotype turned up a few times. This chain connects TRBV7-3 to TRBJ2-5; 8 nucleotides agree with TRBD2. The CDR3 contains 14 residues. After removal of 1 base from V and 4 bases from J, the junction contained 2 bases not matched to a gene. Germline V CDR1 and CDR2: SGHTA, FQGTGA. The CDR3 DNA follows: TGTGCCAGCAGCTTAAGCGGGGGGTCAGAGACCCAGTACTTC. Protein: CASSLSGGSETQYF. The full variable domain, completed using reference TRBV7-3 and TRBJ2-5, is GAGVSQTPSNKVTEKGKYVELRCDPISGHTALYWYRQSLGQGPEFLIYFQGTGAADDSGLPNDRFFAVRPEGSVSTLKIQRTERGDSAVYLCASSLSGGSETQYFGPGTRLLVL.

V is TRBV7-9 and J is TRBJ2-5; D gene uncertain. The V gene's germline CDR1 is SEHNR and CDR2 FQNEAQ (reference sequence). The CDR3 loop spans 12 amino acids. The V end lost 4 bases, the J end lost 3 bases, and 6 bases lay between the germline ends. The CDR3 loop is CASSWIEETQYF. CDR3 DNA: TGTGCCAGCAGCTGGATAGAAGAGACCCAGTACTTC. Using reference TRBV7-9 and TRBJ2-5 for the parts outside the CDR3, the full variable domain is DTGVSQNPRHKITKRGQNVTFRCDPISEHNRLYWYRQTLGQGPEFLTYFQNEAQLEKSRLLSDRFSAERPKGSFSTLEIQRTEQGDSAMYLCASSWIEETQYFGPGTRLLVL.

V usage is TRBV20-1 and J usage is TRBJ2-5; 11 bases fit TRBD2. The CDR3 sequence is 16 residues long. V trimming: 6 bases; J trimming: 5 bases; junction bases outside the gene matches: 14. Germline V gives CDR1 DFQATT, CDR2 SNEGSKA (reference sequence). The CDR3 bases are TGCAGTGCCTCCCCGGTAGCGGGGGGGCTTGAGGAGACCCAGTACTTC. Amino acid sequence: CSASPVAGGLEETQYF.

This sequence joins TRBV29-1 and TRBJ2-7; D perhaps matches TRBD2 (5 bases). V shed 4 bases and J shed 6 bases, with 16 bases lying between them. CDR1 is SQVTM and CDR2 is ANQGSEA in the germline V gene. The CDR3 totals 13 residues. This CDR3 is CSVALGKEVEQYF. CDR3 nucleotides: TGCAGCGTTGCATTGGGGAAGGAGGTCGAGCAGTACTTC.

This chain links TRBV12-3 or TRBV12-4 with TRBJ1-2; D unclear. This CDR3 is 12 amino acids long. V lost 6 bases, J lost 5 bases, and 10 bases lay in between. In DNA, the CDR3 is TGTGCCAGCAGCCCGACGGCTTATGGCTACACCTTC. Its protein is CASSPTAYGYTF.

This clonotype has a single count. Written as DNA, the CDR3 is TGTGCCAGCAGTTTAATGACAGGGTCAGAGACCCAGTACTTC. This translates into CASSLMTGSETQYF. The chain links TRBV12-3 or TRBV12-4 to TRBJ2-5; 7 positions agree with TRBD1. This CDR3 is 14 amino acids long. V lost 2 bases and J lost 4; bases outside the gene matches: 4.

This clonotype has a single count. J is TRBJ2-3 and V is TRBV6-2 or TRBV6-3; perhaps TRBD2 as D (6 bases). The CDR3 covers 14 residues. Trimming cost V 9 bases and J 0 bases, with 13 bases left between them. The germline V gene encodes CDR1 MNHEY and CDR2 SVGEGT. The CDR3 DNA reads TGTGCCAGTAGAGCTAGCGCTAGCACAGATACGCAGTATTTT. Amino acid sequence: CASRASASTDTQYF.

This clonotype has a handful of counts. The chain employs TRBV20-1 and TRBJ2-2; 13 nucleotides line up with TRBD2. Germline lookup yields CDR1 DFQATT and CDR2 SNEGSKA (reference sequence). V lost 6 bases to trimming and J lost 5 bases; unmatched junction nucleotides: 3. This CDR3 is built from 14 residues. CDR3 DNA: TGCAGTGCCCCGGGACTAGCGGGGACCGGGGAGCTGTTTTTT. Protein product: CSAPGLAGTGELFF.

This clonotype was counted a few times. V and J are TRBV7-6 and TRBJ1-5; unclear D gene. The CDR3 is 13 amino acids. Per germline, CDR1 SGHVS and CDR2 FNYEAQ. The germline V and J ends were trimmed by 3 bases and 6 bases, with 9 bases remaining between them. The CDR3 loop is CASSFTDTQPQHF. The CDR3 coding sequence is TGTGCCAGCAGCTTTACAGATACTCAGCCCCAGCATTTT.

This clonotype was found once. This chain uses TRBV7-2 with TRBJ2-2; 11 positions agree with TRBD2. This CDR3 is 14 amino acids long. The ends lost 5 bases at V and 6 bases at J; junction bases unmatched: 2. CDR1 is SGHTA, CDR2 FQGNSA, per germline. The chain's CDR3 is CASSPLAGAGELFF. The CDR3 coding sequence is TGTGCCAGCAGCCCACTAGCGGGGGCCGGGGAGCTGTTTTTT.

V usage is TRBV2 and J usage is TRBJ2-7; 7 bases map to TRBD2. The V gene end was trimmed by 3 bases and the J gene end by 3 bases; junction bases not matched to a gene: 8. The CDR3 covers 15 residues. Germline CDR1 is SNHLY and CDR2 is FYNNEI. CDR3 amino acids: CASSDPGRGSYEQYF. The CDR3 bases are TGTGCCAGCAGTGACCCTGGGCGGGGGAGCTACGAGCAGTACTTC.

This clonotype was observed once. The chain's CDR3 is CASKMTGDYEQYF. CDR3 nucleotides: TGTGCCAGTAAAATGACAGGGGACTACGAGCAGTACTTC. The gene calls are TRBV12-3 or TRBV12-4 and TRBJ2-7, with 8 bases lining up with TRBD1. V shed 9 bases, J shed 3 bases, and the junction held 7 bases outside the gene matches. The CDR3 runs to 13 residues.

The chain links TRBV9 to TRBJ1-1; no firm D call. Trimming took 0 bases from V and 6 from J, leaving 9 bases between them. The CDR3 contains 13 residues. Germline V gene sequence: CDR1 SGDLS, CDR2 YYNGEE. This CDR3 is CASSVVEGAEAFF. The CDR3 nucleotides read TGTGCCAGCAGCGTAGTAGAGGGCGCTGAAGCTTTCTTT. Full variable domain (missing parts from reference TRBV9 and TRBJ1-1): DSGVTQTPKHLITATGQRVTLRCSPRSGDLSVYWYQQSLDQGLQFLIQYYNGEERAKGNILERFSAQQFPDLHSELNLSSLELGDSALYFCASSVVEGAEAFFGQGTRLTVV.

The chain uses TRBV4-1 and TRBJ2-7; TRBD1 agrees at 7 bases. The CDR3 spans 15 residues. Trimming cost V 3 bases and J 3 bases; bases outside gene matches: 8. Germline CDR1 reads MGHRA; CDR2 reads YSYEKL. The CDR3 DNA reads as TGCGCCAGCAGCCATCTCACAGGGGAAGTCTACGAGCAGTACTTC. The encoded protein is CASSHLTGEVYEQYF.

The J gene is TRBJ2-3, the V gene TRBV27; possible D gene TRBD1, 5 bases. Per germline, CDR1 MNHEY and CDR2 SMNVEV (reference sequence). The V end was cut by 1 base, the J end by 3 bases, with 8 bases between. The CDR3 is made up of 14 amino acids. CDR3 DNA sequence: TGTGCCAGCAGTTTATTGACAGTTACAGATACGCAGTATTTT. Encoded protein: CASSLLTVTDTQYF.

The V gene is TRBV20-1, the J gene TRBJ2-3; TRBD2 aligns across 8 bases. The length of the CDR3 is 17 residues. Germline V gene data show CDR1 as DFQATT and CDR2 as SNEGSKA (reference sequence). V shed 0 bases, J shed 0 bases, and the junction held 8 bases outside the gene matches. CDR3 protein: CSARDQRGTPSTDTQYF. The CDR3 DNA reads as TGCAGTGCTAGAGACCAGCGGGGGACGCCTAGCACAGATACGCAGTATTTT.

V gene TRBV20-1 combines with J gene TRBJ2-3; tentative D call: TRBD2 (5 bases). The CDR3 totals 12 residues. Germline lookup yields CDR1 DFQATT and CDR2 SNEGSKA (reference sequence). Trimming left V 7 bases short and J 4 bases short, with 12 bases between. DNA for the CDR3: TGCAGTGGTGTAATGAGGGCAGATACGCAGTATTTT. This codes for CSGVMRADTQYF.

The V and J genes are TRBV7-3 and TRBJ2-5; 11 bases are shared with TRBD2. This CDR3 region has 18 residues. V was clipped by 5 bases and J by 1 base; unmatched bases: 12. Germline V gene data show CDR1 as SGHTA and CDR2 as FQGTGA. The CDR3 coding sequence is TGTGCCAGCAGCCCACGTGGGACTAGCGGAGCTTCCCAAGAGACCCAGTACTTC. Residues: CASSPRGTSGASQETQYF.